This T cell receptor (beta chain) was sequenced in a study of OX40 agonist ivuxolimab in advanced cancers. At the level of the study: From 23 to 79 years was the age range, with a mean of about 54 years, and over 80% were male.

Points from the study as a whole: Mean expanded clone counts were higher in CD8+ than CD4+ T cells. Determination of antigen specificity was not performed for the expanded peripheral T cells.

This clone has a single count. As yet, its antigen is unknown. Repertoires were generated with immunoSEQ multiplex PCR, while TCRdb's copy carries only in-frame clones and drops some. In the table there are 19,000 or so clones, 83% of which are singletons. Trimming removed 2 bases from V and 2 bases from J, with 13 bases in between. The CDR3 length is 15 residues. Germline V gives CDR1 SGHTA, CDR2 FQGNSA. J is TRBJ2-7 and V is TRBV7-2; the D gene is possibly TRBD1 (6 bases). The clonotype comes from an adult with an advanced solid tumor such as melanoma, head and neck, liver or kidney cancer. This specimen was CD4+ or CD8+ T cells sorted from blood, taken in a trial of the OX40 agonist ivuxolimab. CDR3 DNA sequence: TGTGCCAGCAGCTTATCGGGACACACTCCCTACGAGCAGTACTTC. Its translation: CASSLSGHTPYEQYF.